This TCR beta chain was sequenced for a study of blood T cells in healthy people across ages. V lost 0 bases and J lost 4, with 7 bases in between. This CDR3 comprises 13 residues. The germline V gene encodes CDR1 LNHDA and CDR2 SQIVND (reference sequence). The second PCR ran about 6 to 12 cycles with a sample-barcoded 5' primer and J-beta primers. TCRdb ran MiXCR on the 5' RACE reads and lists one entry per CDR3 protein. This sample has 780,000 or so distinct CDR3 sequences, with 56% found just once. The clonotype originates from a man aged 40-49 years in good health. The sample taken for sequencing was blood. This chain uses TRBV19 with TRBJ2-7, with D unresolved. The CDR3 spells CASSIEGRYEQYF. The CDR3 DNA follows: TGTGCCAGTAGTATAGAGGGCAGGTACGAGCAGTACTTC.